These T cell receptor beta chains were read from a single sample in a study of naive CD8 T cells in extremely preterm neonates. The repertoire was sequenced with immunoSEQ multiplex PCR; TCRdb's copy has only in-frame clones and lacks some. The table shows 7,400 or so clones, with 98% occurring only once. The sequenced material came from naive CD8+ T cells from cord blood. All receptors come from a newborn in good health. CDR3s include the opening cysteine and the closing phenylalanine or tryptophan. A D gene is named only where the DNA matches it firmly. Clone size, where shown, is once, few, many, or a class for clones that have expanded.

DNA: TGTGCCAGTAGTATGGGGGGAGGTTCCTACGAGCAGTACTTC
CDR3: CASSMGGGSYEQYF
D: -
size: -
V: TRBV19
J: TRBJ2-7

DNA: TGTGCCAGCAGTGAAGGGCGGCACCTTAATCAGCCCCAGCATTTT
CDR3: CASSEGRHLNQPQHF
D: -
size: -
V: TRBV2
J: TRBJ1-5

DNA: TGTGCCTGGATGGGGACAGGGGATGAAAAACTGTTTTTT
CDR3: CAWMGTGDEKLFF
D: TRBD1
size: -
V: TRBV30
J: TRBJ1-4

DNA: TGTGCCTGGAGTGCGGGACAGGGGCCTGAAGCTTTCTTT
CDR3: CAWSAGQGPEAFF
D: TRBD1
size: -
V: TRBV30
J: TRBJ1-1

DNA: TGCGCCAGCACTCCGACAGGGTTGTACAATGAGCAGTTCTTC
CDR3: CASTPTGLYNEQFF
D: TRBD1
size: few
V: TRBV10-2
J: TRBJ2-1

DNA: TGTGCCAGCAGTTCTAGCGGGGGGGCGAATGAGCAGTTCTTC
CDR3: CASSSSGGANEQFF
D: TRBD2
size: -
V: TRBV7-3
J: TRBJ2-1

DNA: TGTGCCAGCAGCGGATTATCAGACAGGGCCGACTATGGCTACACCTTC
CDR3: CASSGLSDRADYGYTF
D: TRBD1
size: -
V: TRBV9
J: TRBJ1-2

DNA: TGTGCCAGGAAAGGGGACAGGGTGCTCGAGCAGTACTTC
CDR3: CARKGDRVLEQYF
D: TRBD1
size: -
V: TRBV11-1
J: TRBJ2-7

DNA: TGCGCCAGCAGCCATTCTAGCGGGGGGAGCTCCTACGAGCAGTACTTC
CDR3: CASSHSSGGSSYEQYF
D: TRBD2
size: -
V: TRBV4-1
J: TRBJ2-7

DNA: TGTGCCAGCAGCTACGCGAGCGGGGGGGCAGGTTTTGAGCAGTTCTTC
CDR3: CASSYASGGAGFEQFF
D: TRBD2
size: -
V: TRBV2
J: TRBJ2-1

DNA: TGTGCCAGCAGCGACAGCACCGGGGAGCTGTTTTTT
CDR3: CASSDSTGELFF
D: -
size: -
V: TRBV9
J: TRBJ2-2

DNA: TGCGCCAGCAGCCAAGGGACCGGGACATGGAGCAATCAGCCCCAGCATTTT
CDR3: CASSQGTGTWSNQPQHF
D: -
size: -
V: TRBV4-1
J: TRBJ1-5

DNA: TGTGCCGGGGGCGGCTCACGCTTCCTCTACGAGCAGTACTTC
CDR3: CAGGGSRFLYEQYF
D: -
size: -
V: TRBV30
J: TRBJ2-7

DNA: TGTGCCTGGAGTGCGGGGGGGCCTGAGCAGTTCTTC
CDR3: CAWSAGGPEQFF
D: TRBD2
size: -
V: TRBV30
J: TRBJ2-1

DNA: TGTGCCAGCAGGCTAAGGGGTTCACCCCTCCACTTT
CDR3: CASRLRGSPLHF
D: -
size: -
V: TRBV27
J: TRBJ1-6

DNA: TGTGCCAGCAGTTCCAGCGGGGGGACAGATACGCAGTATTTT
CDR3: CASSSSGGTDTQYF
D: TRBD2
size: -
V: TRBV7-3
J: TRBJ2-3

DNA: TGTGCCAGCAGCTTACAGAGCGGGGGGGCCGGGGATACGCAGTATTTT
CDR3: CASSLQSGGAGDTQYF
D: TRBD2
size: -
V: TRBV7-2
J: TRBJ2-3

DNA: TGTGCCAGCAGCCTGTTGAAGGGACAGGGGCGCGATGGCTACACCTTC
CDR3: CASSLLKGQGRDGYTF
D: TRBD1
size: -
V: TRBV7-9
J: TRBJ1-2

DNA: TGTGCCAGCAGCCCTGGACTAGCGGGGGGGTGGTACGAGCAGTACTTC
CDR3: CASSPGLAGGWYEQYF
D: TRBD2
size: -
V: TRBV9
J: TRBJ2-7

DNA: TGTGCCAGCAGCGTGGCGACAGGGGGCTACGAGCAGTACTTC
CDR3: CASSVATGGYEQYF
D: TRBD1
size: -
V: TRBV9
J: TRBJ2-7

DNA: TGTGCCAGTAGCCGGACAGGGTGGGAGCCCCAGCATTTT
CDR3: CASSRTGWEPQHF
D: TRBD1
size: -
V: TRBV19
J: TRBJ1-5

DNA: TGCGCCAGCAGCCAAGATCAACTATTCTACGAGCAGTACTTC
CDR3: CASSQDQLFYEQYF
D: -
size: few
V: TRBV4-3
J: TRBJ2-7

DNA: TGTGCCACCCAGGCGGCGGGAGGGGACTCCTACGAGCAGTACTTC
CDR3: CATQAAGGDSYEQYF
D: TRBD2
size: once
V: TRBV10-3
J: TRBJ2-7

DNA: TGTGCCAGCAGCGGCGCAGGGGGCAACTATGGCTACACCTTC
CDR3: CASSGAGGNYGYTF
D: TRBD1
size: -
V: TRBV9
J: TRBJ1-2

DNA: TGTGCCAGCAGCCTAAACCCGTTCAGCACAGATACGCAGTATTTT
CDR3: CASSLNPFSTDTQYF
D: -
size: -
V: TRBV11-2
J: TRBJ2-3

DNA: TGTGCCAGCAGCTTAGGGGCAGTTGTTAATGAAAAACTGTTTTTT
CDR3: CASSLGAVVNEKLFF
D: -
size: -
V: TRBV7-9
J: TRBJ1-4

DNA: TGTGCCAGCAGCGTAGGAAATCGGGGTTGGACAGATACGCAGTATTTT
CDR3: CASSVGNRGWTDTQYF
D: -
size: -
V: TRBV9
J: TRBJ2-3

DNA: TGTGCCAGCAGTTACTCGACAGGGCAGTTAGGCTACACCTTC
CDR3: CASSYSTGQLGYTF
D: TRBD1
size: once
V: TRBV6-6
J: TRBJ1-2

DNA: TGTGCCAGCAGTCCTGAGAACCATAATGAAAAACTGTTTTTT
CDR3: CASSPENHNEKLFF
D: -
size: once
V: TRBV27
J: TRBJ1-4

DNA: TGTGCCAGCAGCTGGGGGCGGGGGGAGTACACCGGGGAGCTGTTTTTT
CDR3: CASSWGRGEYTGELFF
D: TRBD2
size: -
V: TRBV5-6
J: TRBJ2-2

DNA: TGTGCCAGCAGCCCTCTTCCCCGGACTAGCGGGGGGGCGGGCACAGATACGCAGTATTTT
CDR3: CASSPLPRTSGGAGTDTQYF
D: TRBD2
size: -
V: TRBV9
J: TRBJ2-3

DNA: TGTGCCACCAGCCGAGACAGGGGAGCCTACAATGAGCAGTTCTTC
CDR3: CATSRDRGAYNEQFF
D: TRBD1
size: -
V: TRBV15
J: TRBJ2-1

DNA: TGTGCCAGCTCAAGTAGCGGGGGGAGAGATACGCAGTATTTT
CDR3: CASSSSGGRDTQYF
D: TRBD2
size: -
V: TRBV11-2
J: TRBJ2-3